These 9 T cell receptor beta chains originate from one sample sequenced in a study of blood T cell repertoires in COVID-19. Sequencing was performed with immunoSEQ multiplex PCR; in TCRdb, only in-frame clones are kept and a portion is missing. The table shows about 180,000 clones, with 85% to 90% occurring only once. What was sequenced was peripheral blood. Receptor source: a man between 45 and 60 years old with active or convalescent COVID-19.

This clone was observed a single time. The chain uses TRBV27 and TRBJ2-7; the match to TRBD1 covers 9 bases. CDR3 length: 14 residues. V gave up 6 bases and J gave up 3 bases; unmatched junction bases: 6. Germline assignment: CDR1 MNHEY and CDR2 SMNVEV (reference sequence). The CDR3 DNA reads TGTGCCAGCAGGCTGGGACAGGGAAACTACGAGCAGTACTTC. Amino acid sequence: CASRLGQGNYEQYF.

J is TRBJ1-6 and V is TRBV2; D not resolved. The CDR3 has 13 residues. Germline V gene sequence: CDR1 SNHLY, CDR2 FYNNEI. Trimming took off 5 bases at V and 6 bases at J, with 8 bases between the two ends. CDR3 nucleotides: TGTGCCAGCAGTTTGACAACTAATTCACCCCTCCACTTT. Its translation is CASSLTTNSPLHF.

The chain is built from TRBV4-2 and TRBJ2-3, with 12 bases matching TRBD2. J was trimmed by 0 bases and V by 3 bases; bases with no gene match: 4. The CDR3 has 17 residues. CDR1 LGHNA and CDR2 YNFKEQ come from the germline V gene. The CDR3 protein is CASSQIGTSGSTDTQYF. DNA of the CDR3: TGTGCCAGCAGCCAGATCGGGACTAGCGGGAGCACAGATACGCAGTATTTT.

The V call is TRBV24-1, the J call TRBJ2-5; D is unclear. The CDR3 runs to 14 residues. Germline values: CDR1 KGHDR, CDR2 SFDVKD. With 3 bases removed from V and 0 bases from J, the gap between germline ends came to 7 bases. CDR3 loop: CATSDPPYQETQYF. CDR3 nucleotides: TGTGCCACCAGTGATCCCCCTTACCAAGAGACCCAGTACTTC.

This clone was recorded a few times. The V gene is TRBV6-2 or TRBV6-3, the J gene TRBJ2-7, with D tentatively TRBD1 (7 bases). Trimming cost V 3 bases and J 6 bases, with 15 bases left between them. The CDR3 consists of 14 residues. Germline V gives CDR1 MNHEY, CDR2 SVGEGT. Written as DNA, the CDR3 is TGTGCCAGCAGTTATAGGAGGGGGCATGTCGAGCAGTACTTC. This sequence encodes CASSYRRGHVEQYF.

The table lists this clone with a count of one. The chain links TRBV25-1 to TRBJ1-1; the D gene is possibly TRBD1 (5 bases). The CDR3 covers 15 residues. CDR1 is MGHDK and CDR2 is SYGVNS in the germline V gene. Trimming left V 6 bases short and J 1 base short, with 15 bases between. Written as DNA, the CDR3 is TGTGCCAGCAGCCGGTGGAGGGACCGGAACACTGAAGCTTTCTTT. Its translation is CASSRWRDRNTEAFF.

With respect to this clone: Different DNA sequences within this sample yield the same CDR3. The chain employs TRBV5-6 and TRBJ1-5; D is perhaps TRBD1 (5 bases). The V and J ends lost 4 bases and 5 bases respectively, with 7 bases between them. From germline, CDR1 is SGHDT and CDR2 YYEEEE. This CDR3 has 12 amino acids. CDR3 amino acids: CASSLGDQPQHF. The CDR3 DNA is TGTGCCAGCAGCCTAGGGGATCAGCCCCAGCATTTT.

This clone was detected only once. The chain employs TRBV6-5 and TRBJ2-2, with TRBD1 matching 7 bases. With V trimmed by 2 bases and J by 0 bases, 0 bases remained unmatched. Germline V CDR1 and CDR2: MNHEY, SVGAGI. CDR3 size: 15 residues. CDR3 protein: CASSYGTANTGELFF. The CDR3 nucleotides are TGTGCCAGCAGTTACGGGACAGCGAACACCGGGGAGCTGTTTTTT.

This clone was counted a few times. The chain recombines TRBV3-1 (or the pseudogene TRBV3-2) with TRBJ2-2; D is uncertain. Germline V CDR1 and CDR2: LGHDT, YNNKEL (reference sequence). This CDR3 spans 16 amino acids. V was shortened by 1 base and J by 0 bases, with 9 bases between the two germline ends. DNA for the CDR3: TGTGCCAGCAGCCAAGGCGGAAGAGCGAACACCGGGGAGCTGTTTTTT. Amino acid sequence: CASSQGGRANTGELFF.